Following are 9 T cell receptor beta chains from one sample sequenced in a study of cytomegalovirus exposure and HLA in healthy donors. Primers included in the PCR were 60 Vbeta and 13 Jbeta primers. Libraries were prepared by immunoSEQ multiplex PCR; TCRdb keeps only in-frame clonotypes and omits some of them. This table has 140,000 or so clones, roughly 80% appearing once. The sample was PBMCs. The receptors were gathered from a woman aged 40 to 50 in good health and CMV-seropositive.

The J gene is TRBJ1-5, the V gene TRBV19; 8 nucleotides line up with TRBD1. Germline V gives CDR1 LNHDA, CDR2 SQIVND (reference sequence). Losses at the gene ends were 8 bases for V and 7 bases for J; bases not matched to a gene: 7. CDR3 length: 13 amino acids. The CDR3 region is CASGGQGAQPQHF. The CDR3, as DNA: TGTGCCAGTGGAGGACAGGGAGCCCAGCCCCAGCATTTT.

This clone was counted between two and nine times. This chain connects TRBV7-3 to TRBJ1-1; TRBD1 might be the D (5 bases). This CDR3 region has 12 residues. V was trimmed by 5 bases and J by 7 bases, leaving 11 bases between them. From germline, CDR1 is SGHTA and CDR2 FQGTGA. CDR3 sequence reads: CASSPGGGEAFF. The CDR3 DNA reads as TGTGCCAGCAGCCCTGGGGGGGGTGAAGCTTTCTTT. Looking up the rest from reference TRBV7-3 and TRBJ1-1 gives the full variable domain: GAGVSQTPSNKVTEKGKYVELRCDPISGHTALYWYRQSLGQGPEFLIYFQGTGAADDSGLPNDRFFAVRPEGSVSTLKIQRTERGDSAVYLCASSPGGGEAFFGQGTRLTVV.

The V call is TRBV19, the J call TRBJ2-7; the D gene is possibly TRBD1 (6 bases). The V end lost 4 bases, the J end lost 4 bases, and 11 bases lay between the germline ends. From germline, CDR1 is LNHDA and CDR2 SQIVND (reference sequence). The CDR3 has 13 amino acids. The CDR3 DNA reads as TGTGCCAGTAGTAGAGGGACACCTTACGAGCAGTACTTC. Its protein product is CASSRGTPYEQYF.

The chain is built from TRBV30 and TRBJ1-2; 7 bases line up with TRBD1. Germline V gene lookup returns CDR1 GTSNPN and CDR2 SVGIG (reference sequence). CDR3 length: 15 amino acids. With 5 bases clipped from V and 1 base from J, the junction kept 10 bases outside the gene matches. In DNA form, the CDR3 reads TGTGCCTGGTTCAGGGGGGCGGATTTTAACTATGGCTACACCTTC. This codes for CAWFRGADFNYGYTF.

The V call is TRBV18, the J call TRBJ2-3; the match to TRBD2 covers 15 bases. The V gene's germline CDR1 is KGHSH and CDR2 LQKENI. The CDR3 is made up of 19 amino acids. Germline trimming cut 2 bases from V and 2 bases from J; bases unmatched to any gene: 8. The CDR3: CASSPGLAGGPRSTDTQYF. The CDR3 DNA follows: TGTGCCAGCTCACCAGGACTAGCGGGAGGGCCAAGGTCCACAGATACGCAGTATTTT.

This clone was seen a few times. The genes are TRBV30 and TRBJ1-1, with no clear D. Trimming removed 3 bases at V and 5 bases at J, with 13 bases between. From germline, CDR1 is GTSNPN and CDR2 SVGIG (reference sequence). This CDR3 is built from 13 residues. The CDR3 DNA is TGTGCCTGGAGGGACTTCGGAGGAACTGAAGCTTTCTTT. Encoded protein: CAWRDFGGTEAFF.

The chain links TRBV30 to TRBJ2-4; no clear D. Looked up from germline, CDR1 is GTSNPN and CDR2 is SVGIG (reference sequence). V dropped 2 bases and J dropped 3 bases, with 14 bases sitting between them. The CDR3 totals 15 residues. The chain's CDR3 is CAWSFGVGVKNIQYF. In DNA form, the CDR3 reads TGTGCCTGGAGTTTCGGAGTAGGTGTCAAAAACATTCAGTACTTC.

V is TRBV15 and J is TRBJ2-3, with 7 bases aligning to TRBD2. There are 17 residues in the CDR3. With V trimmed by 0 bases and J by 6 bases, 12 bases remained unmatched. Germline CDR1 reads LNHNV; CDR2 reads YYDKDF (reference sequence). The CDR3 spells CATSRDGFGLDTDTQYF. The CDR3 DNA sequence: TGTGCCACCAGCAGAGATGGGTTTGGACTAGATACGGATACGCAGTATTTT.

Written as DNA, the CDR3 is TGTGCCGCAGGGGGCGTATACACCGGGGAGCTGTTTTTT. Protein: CAAGGVYTGELFF. V is TRBV15 and J is TRBJ2-2, with 8 bases that match TRBD1. After removal of 11 bases from V and 3 bases from J, the junction contained 5 bases not matched to a gene. CDR3 size: 13 residues. Germline-derived CDR1 and CDR2 are LNHNV and YYDKDF (reference sequence).